This TCR beta chain emerged from a study of T cells in Graves' hyperthyroidism and ophthalmopathy. Overall study results and limits: Most thyroid clonotypes that were expanded above 0.001 also turned up in blood.

Between the trimmed V and J ends, which lost 1 base and 2 bases, there was a span of 9 bases. The CDR3 runs 14 residues. Germline V gene data show CDR1 as SGDLS and CDR2 as YYNGEE. In making diagnoses, clinical symptoms, serum thyroxine and TRAb, thyroid ultrasound and orbital computed tomography were all used. This clonotype has at least ten counts. Its antigen is not known. From RNA transcripts, TCR beta CDR3 regions were amplified. First-round RT-PCR targeting the TCR CDR3 was performed with the HTBI primer set. TCRdb redid the calling of the multiplex PCR reads with MiXCR, one entry per CDR3 protein. The sample holds a few hundred thousand distinct CDR3 sequences, under 60% seen once.

The sequenced material came from peripheral blood or thyroid tissue (not recorded which). The chain carries TRBV9 and TRBJ1-1, with D possibly TRBD1 on 5 matching bases. This TCR derives from an adult woman with Graves' disease, either hyperthyroidism or ophthalmopathy (not recorded which). The CDR3 loop is CASSVTGGNTEAFF. The DNA of the CDR3 is TGTGCCAGCAGCGTAACTGGGGGAAACACTGAAGCTTTCTTT.